The clone carrying this T cell receptor beta chain showed up many times. Antigen: not known. This record comes from a study of response to subunit inactivated influenza vaccine. TCRdb re-called the RT-PCR reads with MiXCR, one entry per CDR3 protein. The repertoire holds about 780,000 distinct CDR3 sequences, with about a fifth as singletons. The germline V and J ends were trimmed by 0 bases and 0 bases, with 15 bases remaining between them. The CDR3 runs to 19 residues. Germline lookup yields CDR1 LNHNV and CDR2 YYDKDF (reference sequence). Study results and limitations: That few new T cells are recruited by each seasonal influenza vaccination was the authors' suggestion.

This clonotype originated in a man aged 50-59 years who received an inactivated influenza vaccine. Sequencing used PBMCs from blood, obtained about 5 days after vaccination. The chain has TRBV15 and TRBJ2-6; the D is unclear. The CDR3 coding sequence is TGTGCCACCAGCAGAGATCTGCCCCAAACCCTCTCTGGGGCCAACGTCCTGACTTTC. Protein sequence: CATSRDLPQTLSGANVLTF.